Presented here are 14 T cell receptor beta chains from one specimen sequenced in a study of blood T cell repertoires in COVID-19 (dated by TCRdb to the early 2020s). Library preparation used the immunoSEQ multiplex PCR assay. TCRdb obtained this table from immuneACCESS and retained in-frame rearrangements with V and J assigned. These tables miss some clones; where compared with another copy, unresolved V genes account for less than half of the shortfall, and the remainder is unexplained. Recorded for this sample are roughly 230,000 clones; roughly four fifths of them occurred a single time. The ten largest clones take up 3.4% of the sample. Material: PBMCs or T cells enriched from blood (not recorded which). These receptor sequences come from a man aged 45-60 years who had recovered from COVID-19.

To note about this clone: The same CDR3 arises from other DNA sequences in this sample as well. The chain links TRBV18 to TRBJ1-1; 8 bases are shared with TRBD1. The CDR3 sequence is 13 residues long. The V gene's germline CDR1 is KGHSH and CDR2 LQKENI. V lost 6 bases and J lost 1; bases outside the gene matches: 1. CDR3 nucleotide sequence: TGTGCCAGCTCCGGACAGGGGAACACTGAAGCTTTCTTT. Its protein product is CASSGQGNTEAFF.

The rearrangement uses TRBV3-1 (or the pseudogene TRBV3-2) and TRBJ2-3; the match to TRBD2 covers 7 bases. The CDR3 totals 13 residues. The V gene's germline CDR1 is LGHDT and CDR2 YNNKEL (reference sequence). After removal of 2 bases from V and 9 bases from J, the junction contained 5 bases not matched to a gene. Written as DNA, the CDR3 is TGTGCCAGCAGCCAAAATCGCGGGAGCACGCAGTATTTT. This gives the protein CASSQNRGSTQYF.

The V call is TRBV7-9, the J call TRBJ1-5, with D perhaps TRBD1 (6 bases). The V gene lost 5 bases and the J gene lost 4 bases, with 12 bases spanning the gap. Germline CDR1 SEHNR, CDR2 FQNEAQ (reference sequence). The CDR3 covers 14 residues. DNA of the CDR3: TGTGCCAGCAGCCAGGCGGGGGCGAATCAGCCCCAGCATTTT. Encoded protein: CASSQAGANQPQHF. The full variable domain, with the rest looked up from reference TRBV7-9 and TRBJ1-5, is DTGVSQNPRHKITKRGQNVTFRCDPISEHNRLYWYRQTLGQGPEFLTYFQNEAQLEKSRLLSDRFSAERPKGSFSTLEIQRTEQGDSAMYLCASSQAGANQPQHFGDGTRLSIL.

The V and J genes are TRBV5-1 and TRBJ1-4, with D perhaps TRBD1 (6 bases). Trimming took off 0 bases at V and 6 bases at J, with 9 bases between the two ends. This CDR3 spans 14 amino acids. CDR1 and CDR2 from the germline V gene are SGHRS and YFSETQ. The CDR3 loop reads CASSLGQGYEKLFF. The CDR3 coding sequence is TGCGCCAGCAGCTTGGGTCAGGGGTATGAAAAACTGTTTTTT.

This clone was recorded only once. J is TRBJ2-2 and V is TRBV3-1 (or the pseudogene TRBV3-2); no definite D call. This CDR3 spans 14 amino acids. The germline V gene encodes CDR1 LGHDT and CDR2 YNNKEL (reference sequence). The V and J ends lost 6 bases and 1 base respectively, with 9 bases between them. The CDR3 DNA follows: TGTGCCAGCAGTCCGCCGAGGAACACCGGGGAGCTGTTTTTT. It encodes CASSPPRNTGELFF.

The table lists this clone with a few counts. This chain links TRBV7-2 with TRBJ1-1, with 10 bases fitting TRBD1. CDR3 length equals 16 residues. The germline gives CDR1 SGHTA, CDR2 FQGNSA. Trimming at V came to 1 base and at J to 0 bases, leaving 2 bases not matched to a gene. In DNA, the CDR3 is TGTGCCAGCAGCTTAGGAGGGACAGGGGTGAACACTGAAGCTTTCTTT. This translates into CASSLGGTGVNTEAFF.

This clone came up once. DNA for the CDR3: TGTGCCAGCAGCCAAGCCGGGACTAGCGGGGGGAGACCCTACGAGCAGTACTTC. Translated, it gives CASSQAGTSGGRPYEQYF. The rearrangement joins TRBV3-1 (or the pseudogene TRBV3-2) to TRBJ2-7, with 15 bases lining up with TRBD2. V was pared by 1 base and J by 2 bases, with 6 bases of the junction left unmatched. The length of the CDR3 is 18 residues. From germline, CDR1 is LGHDT and CDR2 YNNKEL (reference sequence).

The chain uses TRBV13 and TRBJ2-3, with 7 nucleotides matching TRBD2. Germline V gene sequence: CDR1 PRHDT, CDR2 FYEKMQ (reference sequence). The CDR3 has 18 residues. The V and J ends lost 5 bases and 2 bases, in that order; junction bases with no gene match: 16. CDR3 in DNA: TGTGCCAGCAGCCGTCCGACTACTAGCGTCAGATTCACAGATACGCAGTATTTT. Protein sequence: CASSRPTTSVRFTDTQYF.

The chain is built from TRBV11-3 and TRBJ1-1; 9 nucleotides line up with TRBD1. V dropped 8 bases and J dropped 6; count of bases not matched to a gene: 4. CDR1 and CDR2 from the germline V gene are SGHNT and YENEEA. The CDR3 sequence is 12 residues long. Here the CDR3 reads CASADRGSEAFF. CDR3 DNA: TGTGCCAGCGCGGACAGGGGCTCTGAAGCTTTCTTT.

This rearrangement joins TRBV7-2 to TRBJ1-2; 7 positions agree with TRBD1. Germline trimming cut 6 bases from V and 2 bases from J; bases unmatched to any gene: 3. Germline CDR1 is SGHTA and CDR2 is FQGNSA. This CDR3 contains 13 residues. The CDR3 sequence: CASRMTGNYGYTF. The CDR3 bases are TGTGCCAGCAGGATGACAGGGAACTATGGCTACACCTTC.

The chain couples TRBV28 to TRBJ1-6; D ambiguous. CDR1 MDHEN and CDR2 SYDVKM come from the germline V gene. This CDR3 is 12 amino acids long. Deletions cut 6 bases from V and 5 bases from J, with 5 bases between. CDR3 in DNA: TGTGCCAGCAGCGTAAATAATTCACCCCTCCACTTT. Protein: CASSVNNSPLHF.

This CDR3 is CASSPTPLLAASYEQYF. CDR3 sequence (DNA): TGTGCCAGCTCCCCGACACCTCTACTAGCGGCCTCCTACGAGCAGTACTTC. The chain has TRBV9 and TRBJ2-7, with 8 bases that match TRBD2. This CDR3 has 17 residues. The V gene end was trimmed by 7 bases and the J gene end by 0 bases; junction bases not matched to a gene: 15. Per the germline V gene, CDR1 is SGDLS and CDR2 is YYNGEE. Using reference TRBV9 and TRBJ2-7 for the parts outside the CDR3, the full variable domain is DSGVTQTPKHLITATGQRVTLRCSPRSGDLSVYWYQQSLDQGLQFLIQYYNGEERAKGNILERFSAQQFPDLHSELNLSSLELGDSALYFCASSPTPLLAASYEQYFGPGTRLTVT.

V usage is TRBV7-9 and J usage is TRBJ1-3; a possible D gene is TRBD1 (6 bases). Germline V gene sequence: CDR1 SEHNR, CDR2 FQNEAQ (reference sequence). The V and J ends lost 5 bases and 5 bases respectively, with 16 bases between them. The CDR3 length is 15 residues. Here the CDR3 reads CASSEGQNLRNTIYF. The CDR3 DNA sequence: TGTGCCAGCAGCGAAGGACAGAACCTACGAAACACCATATATTTT. The complete variable domain, with remaining parts taken from reference TRBV7-9 and TRBJ1-3, reads DTGVSQNPRHKITKRGQNVTFRCDPISEHNRLYWYRQTLGQGPEFLTYFQNEAQLEKSRLLSDRFSAERPKGSFSTLEIQRTEQGDSAMYLCASSEGQNLRNTIYFGEGSWLTVV.

The chain recombines TRBV28 with TRBJ2-5; D gene ambiguous. This CDR3 spans 14 amino acids. The germline CDR1 and CDR2 sequences are MDHEN and SYDVKM. V lost 2 bases and J lost 5, with 12 bases in between. CDR3 sequence: CASSLVSLPETQYF. The CDR3 DNA reads as TGTGCCAGCAGTTTAGTAAGCCTGCCGGAGACCCAGTACTTC.